The present T cell receptor beta chain was sequenced within a study of cytomegalovirus exposure and HLA in healthy donors. Both 60 Vbeta primers and 13 Jbeta primers went into the PCR. Some clones are missing from TCRdb's copy, which holds only in-frame ones; the method was immunoSEQ multiplex PCR. Seen in this sample are around 74,000 clones; the ten most common clones hold about an eighth. In regard to this clone: The target antigen is unknown.

In germline, CDR1 is SNHLY, CDR2 FYNNEI. V dropped 0 bases and J dropped 11; count of bases not matched to a gene: 5. The CDR3 loop spans 13 amino acids. The study, taken as a whole, reports: A prior analysis recorded that most TCR beta V segments were productive about 87% or about 30% of the time.

This sequence joins TRBV2 and TRBJ1-1, with TRBD1 identical over 8 bases. Sequencing used PBMCs. This TCR was sampled from a man in his fifties or sixties in good health and CMV-seropositive. The chain's CDR3 is CASSEAIGQGAFF. The DNA for the CDR3 is TGTGCCAGCAGTGAAGCTATCGGACAGGGTGCTTTCTTT.